These T cell receptor beta chains were read from a single sample in a study of blood T cell repertoires in COVID-19. Measured with immunoSEQ multiplex PCR; TCRdb has only the in-frame clones, and not every one. Seen here are tens of thousands of clones, approximately 83% observed once, and the top ten hold roughly 4.8%. Sequenced material: peripheral blood. These receptor sequences come from a woman aged 60-70 years with acute or convalescent COVID-19. Both conserved end residues are part of each CDR3. Fields, in order: J gene, clone size, V gene, CDR3 length, D gene, CDR3 protein, CDR3 DNA. D genes are given only for firm matches. Clone size is given for some rows only: seen once, a few or many times, or a class if the clone is expanded.

>TRBJ2-3|.|TRBV7-3|12|.
CASSQSAGTQYF
TGTGCCAGCAGCCAAAGCGCGGGAACGCAGTATTTT
>TRBJ1-5|.|TRBV6-5|15|.
CASRATGPGNQPQHF
TGTGCCAGCAGGGCGACAGGTCCGGGCAATCAGCCCCAGCATTTT
>TRBJ2-4|.|TRBV9|15|.
CASSVDSLAKNIQYF
TGTGCCAGCAGCGTGGACTCTCTAGCCAAAAACATTCAGTACTTC
>TRBJ1-5|few|TRBV7-6|16|.
CASSKGRGGSNQPQHF
TGTGCCAGCAGCAAAGGCAGGGGAGGGAGCAATCAGCCCCAGCATTTT
>TRBJ1-2|.|TRBV12-3/TRBV12-4|12|.
CASSYQGGGYTF
TGTGCCAGCAGTTATCAGGGAGGGGGCTACACCTTC
>TRBJ1-2|.|TRBV2|12|.
CASREGIYGYTF
TGTGCCAGCAGGGAGGGTATCTATGGCTACACCTTC
>TRBJ2-3|.|TRBV5-1|15|.
CASSPGQFSTDTQYF
TGCGCCAGCAGCCCAGGACAGTTTAGCACAGATACGCAGTATTTT
>TRBJ1-2|.|TRBV5-6|15|TRBD1
CASSLGGTGDYGYTF
TGTGCCAGCAGCCTAGGGGGGACAGGGGACTATGGCTACACCTTC
>TRBJ1-1|.|TRBV12-3/TRBV12-4|13|.
CASSLARNTEAFF
TGTGCCAGCAGTTTAGCTAGAAACACTGAAGCTTTCTTT
>TRBJ2-5|.|TRBV5-1|15|TRBD1
CASSLLGTAQETQYF
TGCGCCAGCAGCTTGCTGGGGACAGCTCAAGAGACCCAGTACTTC
>TRBJ1-1|.|TRBV19|16|.
CASSDSLRGGAIEAFF
TGTGCCAGTAGTGATAGCCTCCGGGGGGGGGCTATTGAAGCTTTCTTT
>TRBJ2-1|.|TRBV5-1|16|TRBD2
CASSGGYSGGYNEQFF
TGCGCCAGCAGCGGCGGATATAGCGGGGGTTACAATGAGCAGTTCTTC